These 26 T cell receptor beta chains share one sample of origin, sequenced in a study of OX40 agonist ivuxolimab in advanced cancers. Libraries were prepared by immunoSEQ multiplex PCR; TCRdb keeps only in-frame clonotypes and omits some of them. The table has approximately 100,000 clones, around 90% seen once. This sample comprised CD4+ or CD8+ T cells sorted from blood, obtained in a trial of the OX40 agonist ivuxolimab. The receptors originated from an adult with an advanced solid tumor such as melanoma, head and neck, liver or kidney cancer.

The V call is TRBV6-5, the J call TRBJ2-7, with 10 bases matching TRBD1. This CDR3 has 15 amino acids. Per the germline V gene, CDR1 is MNHEY and CDR2 is SVGAGI. The J segment lost 3 bases and the V segment lost 5 bases, leaving 7 bases of the junction unmatched. For the CDR3, the DNA is TGTGCCAGCAGTATAATTCGGACAGGGGGCTACGAGCAGTACTTC. Translation gives CASSIIRTGGYEQYF.

The chain combines TRBV6-1 with TRBJ2-1; 7 nucleotides agree with TRBD2. V shed 4 bases and J 5 bases; nucleotides not matched to a gene: 5. Germline CDR1 MNHNS, CDR2 SASEGT. The CDR3 is made up of 14 amino acids. The CDR3 nucleotides read TGTGCCAGCAGTGGAGTTCGGGGGGACAATGAGCAGTTCTTC. It is translated as CASSGVRGDNEQFF.

The chain carries TRBV28 and TRBJ1-6; the D is unclear. V lost 4 bases and J 0 bases, leaving 10 bases between the germline ends. CDR3 length: 16 residues. The V gene's germline CDR1 is MDHEN and CDR2 SYDVKM. The DNA of the CDR3 is TGTGCCAGCAGTTCTGGCGGGAGCTCCTATAATTCACCCCTCCACTTT. Encoded protein: CASSSGGSSYNSPLHF. The complete variable domain, with remaining parts taken from reference TRBV28 and TRBJ1-6, reads DVKVTQSSRYLVKRTGEKVFLECVQDMDHENMFWYRQDPGLGLRLIYFSYDVKMKEKGDIPEGYSVSREKKERFSLILESASTNQTSMYLCASSSGGSSYNSPLHFGNGTRLTVT.

This rearrangement joins TRBV6-1 to TRBJ2-3, with TRBD2 matching over 8 bases. Germline-derived CDR1 and CDR2 are MNHNS and SASEGT. The CDR3 is 16 residues long. J lost 2 bases, V lost 2 bases, and 6 bases had no gene match. CDR3 sequence: CASSEREGSITDTQYF. DNA for the CDR3: TGTGCCAGCAGTGAACGGGAGGGGTCGATCACAGATACGCAGTATTTT.

This chain connects TRBV2 to TRBJ1-2; possibly TRBD1 for D (5 bases). V gave up 4 bases and J gave up 4 bases, with 19 bases separating them. The CDR3 has 16 residues. The germline gives CDR1 SNHLY, CDR2 FYNNEI. CDR3 sequence (DNA): TGTGCCAGCAGTGGACCCGGGCCCCGTGGGGGCTATGGCTACACCTTC. Translating it yields CASSGPGPRGGYGYTF.

V gene TRBV28 combines with J gene TRBJ1-2; 12 positions match TRBD1. Germline V gives CDR1 MDHEN, CDR2 SYDVKM. V gave up 5 bases and J gave up 1 base; unmatched junction bases: 11. This CDR3 has 18 amino acids. Here the CDR3 reads CASSGRDRGRNFNYGYTF. CDR3 coding DNA: TGTGCCAGCAGTGGCCGGGACAGGGGGCGAAATTTTAACTATGGCTACACCTTC.

The CDR3 sequence: CASSLRQDAEQYF. The CDR3 nucleotides are TGCGCCAGCAGCTTGAGGCAGGACGCCGAGCAGTACTTC. The rearrangement uses TRBV5-1 and TRBJ2-7; D call uncertain. Germline V gene data show CDR1 as SGHRS and CDR2 as YFSETQ. V lost 1 base, J lost 6 bases, and 11 bases lay in between. The CDR3 sequence is 13 residues long.

CDR3 loop: CSSTLGVVNTEAFF. In DNA form, the CDR3 reads TGCAGCTCTACCCTAGGGGTGGTGAACACTGAAGCTTTCTTT. The rearrangement links TRBV29-1 to TRBJ1-1; D possibly corresponds to TRBD1 (5 bases). Germline CDR1 and CDR2: SQVTM and ANQGSEA. CDR3 length: 14 residues. With 8 bases removed from V and 0 bases from J, the gap between germline ends came to 16 bases.

The rearrangement joins TRBV4-3 to TRBJ2-2; D is ambiguous. In germline, CDR1 is LGHNA, CDR2 YSLEER. The V end was cut by 4 bases, the J end by 2 bases, with 11 bases between. This CDR3 is built from 15 residues. CDR3 sequence reads: CASSPASHNTGELFF. As DNA, the CDR3 is TGCGCCAGCAGCCCCGCAAGCCATAACACCGGGGAGCTGTTTTTT.

This CDR3 is CAWSVGARVDEQYF. The CDR3 region has the DNA TGTGCCTGGAGTGTGGGGGCGCGTGTGGACGAGCAGTACTTC. The gene calls are TRBV30 and TRBJ2-7, with D possibly TRBD1 on 6 matching bases. Trimming shortened V by 0 bases and J by 5 bases, and 14 bases separated the two germline ends. The CDR3 totals 14 residues. CDR1 and CDR2 from the germline V gene are GTSNPN and SVGIG (reference sequence). Complete variable domain (other parts from reference TRBV30 and TRBJ2-7): SQTIHQWPATLVQPVGSPLSLECTVEGTSNPNLYWYRQAAGRGLQLLFYSVGIGQISSEVPQNLSASRPQDRQFILSSKKLLLSDSGFYLCAWSVGARVDEQYFGPGTRLTVT.

The chain joins TRBV5-6 to TRBJ2-6; D not certain. The CDR3 has 15 residues. CDR1 SGHDT and CDR2 YYEEEE come from the germline V gene. The germline V and J ends were trimmed by 2 bases and 0 bases, with 6 bases remaining between them. DNA for the CDR3: TGTGCCAGCAGCTTCCGGATCTCTGGGGCCAACGTCCTGACTTTC. Its protein is CASSFRISGANVLTF.

This rearrangement joins TRBV6-1 to TRBJ2-3; 7 positions agree with TRBD2. This CDR3 region has 14 residues. Germline V gene sequence: CDR1 MNHNS, CDR2 SASEGT. V lost 6 bases and J lost 5; bases outside the gene matches: 8. CDR3 bases: TGTGCCAGCAGACGCACTAGCGTGGGAGATACGCAGTATTTT. Its translation: CASRRTSVGDTQYF.

The rearrangement links TRBV4-3 to TRBJ2-5; 8 bases agree with TRBD1. Germline lookup yields CDR1 LGHNA and CDR2 YSLEER. After removal of 1 base from V and 5 bases from J, the junction contained 3 bases not matched to a gene. The CDR3 length is 14 residues. CDR3 sequence (DNA): TGCGCCAGCAGCCAAGGACAGGGGCCGGAGACCCAGTACTTC. This codes for CASSQGQGPETQYF.

The chain employs TRBV10-3 and TRBJ1-2, with TRBD1 as a possible D gene (6 bases). Trimming removed 6 bases at V and 8 bases at J, with 16 bases between. The V gene's germline CDR1 is ENHRY and CDR2 SYGVKD. CDR3 length: 13 residues. CDR3 loop: CAISGGGARGYTF. CDR3 bases: TGTGCCATCAGCGGCGGGGGGGCGCGGGGCTACACCTTC.

The CDR3 sequence: CSGRGRSQETQYF. The DNA for the CDR3 is TGCAGCGGCCGTGGCAGGAGCCAAGAGACCCAGTACTTC. The chain combines TRBV29-1 with TRBJ2-5; D is ambiguous. Trimming removed 7 bases at V and 1 base at J, with 13 bases between. CDR1 SQVTM and CDR2 ANQGSEA come from the germline V gene. This CDR3 contains 13 residues.

The rearrangement links TRBV4-1 to TRBJ2-3; no reliable D call. Germline V lookup: CDR1 MGHRA, CDR2 YSYEKL. Trimming shortened V by 3 bases and J by 5 bases, and 9 bases separated the two germline ends. The CDR3 has 13 residues. CDR3 DNA: TGCGCCAGCAGCCAGTACAGCCGAGATACGCAGTATTTT. Protein: CASSQYSRDTQYF.

This rearrangement joins TRBV27 to TRBJ2-5; 11 bases match TRBD2. The CDR3 is 16 residues long. J gave up 3 bases and V 5 bases, and 8 bases lay outside the gene matches. From germline, CDR1 is MNHEY and CDR2 SMNVEV (reference sequence). The CDR3 here is CASSPRLAGPKETQYF. DNA of the CDR3: TGTGCCAGCAGTCCCCGACTAGCGGGACCTAAAGAGACCCAGTACTTC.

The V call is TRBV28, the J call TRBJ2-2; a weak D match, TRBD1 (5 bases). V lost 6 bases and J lost 8, with 19 bases in between. The CDR3 covers 15 residues. CDR1 and CDR2 from the germline V gene are MDHEN and SYDVKM. The CDR3 loop reads CASRFSRDSRGELFF. CDR3 nucleotide sequence: TGTGCCAGCAGATTTTCCAGGGATTCGCGGGGGGAGCTGTTTTTT. The full variable domain, its missing parts supplied by reference TRBV28 and TRBJ2-2, is DVKVTQSSRYLVKRTGEKVFLECVQDMDHENMFWYRQDPGLGLRLIYFSYDVKMKEKGDIPEGYSVSREKKERFSLILESASTNQTSMYLCASRFSRDSRGELFFGEGSRLTVL.

CDR3 sequence reads: CATSGFSGNTIYF. CDR3 coding DNA: TGTGCCACCAGCGGGTTTTCTGGAAACACCATATATTTT. V gene TRBV15 combines with J gene TRBJ1-3, with D unresolved. CDR1 LNHNV and CDR2 YYDKDF come from the germline V gene (reference sequence). V was clipped by 5 bases and J by 1 base, with 6 bases between them. This CDR3 has 13 amino acids.

The CDR3 spells CSVVTGVYEQYF. CDR3 coding DNA: TGCAGCGTTGTTACAGGTGTCTACGAGCAGTACTTC. The chain is built from TRBV29-1 and TRBJ2-7, with D maybe TRBD1 (5 bases). This CDR3 spans 12 amino acids. V dropped 4 bases and J dropped 3 bases, with 10 bases sitting between them. The germline V gene has CDR1 SQVTM and CDR2 ANQGSEA.

This clone showed up just once. The rearrangement uses TRBV18 and TRBJ1-1; the match to TRBD1 covers 7 bases. The CDR3 runs to 13 residues. Germline assignment: CDR1 KGHSH and CDR2 LQKENI. Germline trimming cut 6 bases from V and 3 bases from J; bases unmatched to any gene: 4. The CDR3 loop is CASSPGQDTEAFF. In DNA, the CDR3 is TGTGCCAGCTCTCCTGGACAGGACACTGAAGCTTTCTTT.

This CDR3 is CASSSNRGRIGELFF. In nucleotides, the CDR3 is TGTGCCAGCAGCTCGAACAGGGGGCGTATCGGGGAGCTGTTTTTT. The rearrangement joins TRBV7-6 to TRBJ2-2; 9 nucleotides line up with TRBD1. The V gene's germline CDR1 is SGHVS and CDR2 FNYEAQ. V dropped 4 bases and J dropped 7; count of bases not matched to a gene: 7. The CDR3 runs to 15 residues.

V gene TRBV9 combines with J gene TRBJ2-7, with 7 bases fitting TRBD1. V was pared by 2 bases and J by 5 bases, with 1 base of the junction left unmatched. This CDR3 is built from 12 residues. Germline V gene lookup returns CDR1 SGDLS and CDR2 YYNGEE. The CDR3 bases are TGTGCCAGCAGCGTTCAGGGGGACGAGCAGTACTTC. Protein sequence: CASSVQGDEQYF.

This chain uses TRBV7-8 with TRBJ2-6; the D is unclear. Germline CDR1 and CDR2: SGHVS and FQNEAQ. Trimming removed 1 base from V and 3 bases from J, with 10 bases in between. The CDR3 is made up of 16 amino acids. The CDR3 DNA sequence: TGTGCCAGCAGCTTAGTACGGCTTGGTGGGGCCAACGTCCTGACTTTC. This translates into CASSLVRLGGANVLTF.

The chain joins TRBV11-3 to TRBJ2-1; 12 bases fit TRBD2. The CDR3 length is 16 residues. Per the germline V gene, CDR1 is SGHNT and CDR2 is YENEEA. The trim removed 0 bases at V and 7 bases at J, leaving 4 bases unmatched. The CDR3 loop reads CASSLESSGGANEQFF. DNA of the CDR3: TGTGCCAGCAGCTTAGAGTCTAGCGGGGGGGCGAATGAGCAGTTCTTC.

The V gene is TRBV28, the J gene TRBJ2-1; tentative D call: TRBD1 (5 bases). The V and J ends lost 6 bases and 1 base respectively, with 13 bases between them. This CDR3 has 15 residues. Per germline, CDR1 MDHEN and CDR2 SYDVKM. The CDR3 bases are TGTGCCAGCAGGAGGATCGACAGATCCTACAATGAGCAGTTCTTC. It is translated as CASRRIDRSYNEQFF.